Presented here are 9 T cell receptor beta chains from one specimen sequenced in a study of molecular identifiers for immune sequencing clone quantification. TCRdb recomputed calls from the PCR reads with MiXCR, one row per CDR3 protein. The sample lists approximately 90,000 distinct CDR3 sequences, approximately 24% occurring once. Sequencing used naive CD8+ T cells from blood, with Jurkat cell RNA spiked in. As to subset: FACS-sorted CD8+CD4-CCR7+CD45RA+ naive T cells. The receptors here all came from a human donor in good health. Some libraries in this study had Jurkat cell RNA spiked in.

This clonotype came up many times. CDR3: CSVVDFLPDTQYF. CDR3 in DNA: TGCAGCGTTGTAGATTTTCTTCCAGATACGCAGTATTTT. The gene calls are TRBV29-1 and TRBJ2-3, with D unresolved. CDR1 SQVTM and CDR2 ANQGSEA come from the germline V gene. Trimming took 4 bases from V and 4 from J, leaving 12 bases between them. The CDR3 has 13 amino acids.

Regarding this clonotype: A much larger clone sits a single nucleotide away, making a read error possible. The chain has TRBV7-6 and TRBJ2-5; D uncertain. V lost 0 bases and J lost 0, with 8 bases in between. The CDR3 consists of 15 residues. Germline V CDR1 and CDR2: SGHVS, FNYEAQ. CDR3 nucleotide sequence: TGTGCCAGCAGCTTAGCGTGGGCCAACCAAGAGACCCAGTACTTC. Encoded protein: CASSLAWANQETQYF. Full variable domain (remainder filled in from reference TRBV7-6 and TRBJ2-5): GAGVSQSPRYKVTKRGQDVALRCDPISGHVSLYWYRQALGQGPEFLTYFNYEAQQDKSGLPNDRFSAERPEGSISTLTIQRTEQRDSAMYRCASSLAWANQETQYFGPGTRLLVL.

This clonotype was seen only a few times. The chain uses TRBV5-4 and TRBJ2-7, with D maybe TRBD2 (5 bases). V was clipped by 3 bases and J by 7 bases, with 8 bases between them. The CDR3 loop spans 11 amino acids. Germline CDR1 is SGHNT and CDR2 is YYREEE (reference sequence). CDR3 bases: TGTGCCAGCAGCTCCCGCGGGGAGCAGTACTTC. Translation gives CASSSRGEQYF. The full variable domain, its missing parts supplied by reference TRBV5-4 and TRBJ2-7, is ETGVTQSPTHLIKTRGQQVTLRCSSQSGHNTVSWYQQALGQGPQFIFQYYREEENGRGNFPPRFSGLQFPNYSSELNVNALELDDSALYLCASSSRGEQYFGPGTRLTVT.

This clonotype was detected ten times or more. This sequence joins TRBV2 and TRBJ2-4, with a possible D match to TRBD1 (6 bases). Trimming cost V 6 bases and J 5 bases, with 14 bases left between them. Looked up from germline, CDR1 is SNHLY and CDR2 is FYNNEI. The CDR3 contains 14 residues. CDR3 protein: CASRAGQYENIQYF. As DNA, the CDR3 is TGTGCCAGCAGGGCTGGACAGTACGAAAACATTCAGTACTTC. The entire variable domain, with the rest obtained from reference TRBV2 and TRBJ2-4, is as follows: EPEVTQTPSHQVTQMGQEVILRCVPISNHLYFYWYRQILGQKVEFLVSFYNNEISEKSEIFDDQFSVERPDGSNFTLKIRSTKLEDSAMYFCASRAGQYENIQYFGAGTRLSVL.

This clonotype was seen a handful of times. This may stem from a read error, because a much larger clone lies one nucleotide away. The CDR3 loop is CASSLTLTNQEPQYF. CDR3 DNA sequence: TGTGCCAGCAGCTTAACTTTGACAAACCAAGAGCCCCAGTACTTC. The V gene is TRBV7-9, the J gene TRBJ2-5; no clear D gene. In germline, CDR1 is SEHNR, CDR2 FQNEAQ (reference sequence). This CDR3 is built from 15 residues.

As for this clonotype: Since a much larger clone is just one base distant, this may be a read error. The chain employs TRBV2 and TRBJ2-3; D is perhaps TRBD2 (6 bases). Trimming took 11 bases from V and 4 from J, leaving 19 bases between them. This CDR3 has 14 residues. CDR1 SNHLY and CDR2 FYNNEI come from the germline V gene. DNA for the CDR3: TGTGCCGGCATAGGGCGGGACCAAGCAGATACGCAGTATTTT. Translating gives CAGIGRDQADTQYF. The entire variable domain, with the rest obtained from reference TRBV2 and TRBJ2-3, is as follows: EPEVTQTPSHQVTQMGQEVILRCVPISNHLYFYWYRQILGQKVEFLVSFYNNEISEKSEIFDDQFSVERPDGSNFTLKIRSTKLEDSAMYFCAGIGRDQADTQYFGPGTRLTVL.

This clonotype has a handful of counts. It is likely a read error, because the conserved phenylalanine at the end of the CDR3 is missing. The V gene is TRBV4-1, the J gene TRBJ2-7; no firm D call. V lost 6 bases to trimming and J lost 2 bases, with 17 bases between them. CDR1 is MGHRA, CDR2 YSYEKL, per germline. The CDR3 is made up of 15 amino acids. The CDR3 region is CASSPVGPGPYEQYS. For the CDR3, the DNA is TGCGCCAGCAGTCCAGTAGGGCCAGGACCCTACGAGCAGTACTCC.

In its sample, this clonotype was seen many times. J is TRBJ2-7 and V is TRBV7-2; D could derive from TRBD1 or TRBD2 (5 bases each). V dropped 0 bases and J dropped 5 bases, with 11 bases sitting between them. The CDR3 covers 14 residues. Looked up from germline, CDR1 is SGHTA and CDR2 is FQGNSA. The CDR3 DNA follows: TGTGCCAGCAGCTTAGCACTAGGGACGGACGAGCAGTACTTC. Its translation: CASSLALGTDEQYF.

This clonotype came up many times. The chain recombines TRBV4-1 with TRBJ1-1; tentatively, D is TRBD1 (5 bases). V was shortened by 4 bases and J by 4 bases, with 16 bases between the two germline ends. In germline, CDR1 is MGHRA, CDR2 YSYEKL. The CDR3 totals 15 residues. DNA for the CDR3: TGCGCCAGCAGCCCAGCCGGGGAGGGGTCCACTGAAGCTTTCTTT. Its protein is CASSPAGEGSTEAFF.